This T cell receptor (beta chain) was observed in a study of monozygotic twins with inflammatory bowel disease. As to this clonotype: Its antigen is currently unknown.

The study's findings and limits: Subtypes among T cells remained indistinguishable.

The blood volume drawn from each donor was 2.5 ml. After re-calling the 5' RACE reads, TCRdb lists one entry per CDR3 protein, DNA absent. The data show approximately 390,000 distinct CDR3 sequences, and the top ten clones hold 2% to 3%. The CDR3 length is 12 residues. Germline V gives CDR1 MNHEY, CDR2 SMNVEV (reference sequence). The specimen was blood. The rearrangement links TRBV27 to TRBJ2-2; checking the TCRdb D call of TRBD1 is not possible without DNA. This TCR derives from a human donor with ulcerative colitis or Crohn's disease, or a healthy co-twin of an affected twin (not recorded which). The CDR3 sequence is CASSPLAGELFF.